Below, 11 T cell receptor beta chains from the same sample are listed, as sequenced in a study of T cells in Graves' hyperthyroidism and ophthalmopathy. RNA transcripts provided the source from which TCR beta CDR3 regions were amplified. The primer set for the first-round RT-PCR of the TCR CDR3 was HTBI. TCRdb reprocessed the multiplex PCR reads via MiXCR and lists one record per CDR3 protein. This sample carries over 300,000 distinct CDR3 sequences, 11% to 15% of them seen once, and the ten largest clones take around 10%. The sequenced material came from blood. All receptors derive from an older woman with Graves' hyperthyroidism.

This clonotype was detected a few times. The V and J genes are TRBV19 and TRBJ1-5; 7 bases are a match to TRBD1. In germline, CDR1 is LNHDA, CDR2 SQIVND (reference sequence). V lost 7 bases to trimming and J lost 7 bases; unmatched junction nucleotides: 7. The CDR3 length is 13 residues. The CDR3 spells CASKETGHQPQHF. As DNA, the CDR3 is TGTGCCAGTAAGGAGACAGGGCACCAGCCCCAGCATTTT. The whole variable domain, remainder taken from reference TRBV19 and TRBJ1-5, is DGGITQSPKYLFRKEGQNVTLSCEQNLNHDAMYWYRQDPGQGLRLIYYSQIVNDFQKGDIAEGYSVSREKKESFPLTVTSAQKNPTAFYLCASKETGHQPQHFGDGTRLSIL.

The rearrangement joins TRBV11-2 to TRBJ2-3; 11 bases fit TRBD2. CDR1 and CDR2 from the germline V gene are SGHAT and FQNNGV. Losses at the gene ends were 5 bases for V and 6 bases for J; bases not matched to a gene: 7. The CDR3 is made up of 15 amino acids. Here the CDR3 reads CASSRLAGPTDTQYF. CDR3 DNA: TGTGCCAGCAGCAGACTAGCGGGACCAACGGATACGCAGTATTTT.

This clonotype was counted only a few times. The CDR3 region is CSVRTSGRAHAWETQYF. The CDR3 coding sequence is TGCAGCGTTCGGACTAGCGGGAGGGCGCATGCCTGGGAGACCCAGTACTTC. The chain joins TRBV29-1 to TRBJ2-5; 15 bases match TRBD2. Trimming cost V 5 bases and J 5 bases; bases outside gene matches: 12. The CDR3 spans 17 residues. Per the germline V gene, CDR1 is SQVTM and CDR2 is ANQGSEA. Together with reference TRBV29-1 and TRBJ2-5, the CDR3 gives the full variable domain: SAVISQKPSRDICQRGTSLTIQCQVDSQVTMMFWYRQQPGQSLTLIATANQGSEATYESGFVIDKFPISRPNLTFSTLTVSNMSPEDSSIYLCSVRTSGRAHAWETQYFGPGTRLLVL.

This clonotype has at least ten counts. The gene calls are TRBV12-3 or TRBV12-4 and TRBJ1-5; D is perhaps TRBD1 (5 bases). Trimming cost V 3 bases and J 1 base, with 19 bases left between them. The CDR3 runs to 18 residues. In DNA, the CDR3 is TGTGCCAGCAGTTTCCTACCGGGGCCGCTTAGCAGCAATCAGCCCCAGCATTTT. Protein product: CASSFLPGPLSSNQPQHF.

The genes are TRBV7-9 and TRBJ1-1; no firm D call. Trimming removed 0 bases from V and 2 bases from J, with 7 bases in between. This CDR3 is 14 amino acids long. Germline assignment: CDR1 SEHNR and CDR2 FQNEAQ (reference sequence). The CDR3 spells CASSLAVGNTEAFF. CDR3 coding DNA: TGTGCCAGCAGCTTAGCGGTGGGAAACACTGAAGCTTTCTTT.

This clonotype was seen more than once but under ten times. This chain connects TRBV10-2 to TRBJ1-1, with D possibly being TRBD1 (5 bases). V lost 3 bases, J lost 10 bases, and 18 bases lay in between. The CDR3 covers 14 residues. Per germline, CDR1 WSHSY and CDR2 SAAADI. CDR3 protein: CASSDGARIVTAFF. CDR3 bases: TGCGCCAGCAGTGATGGGGCGCGCATCGTGACAGCTTTCTTT.

The chain couples TRBV6-1 to TRBJ2-7; no clear D. The germline V gene encodes CDR1 MNHNS and CDR2 SASEGT. The V gene lost 2 bases and the J gene lost 1 base, with 9 bases spanning the gap. CDR3 length equals 14 residues. The CDR3 DNA sequence: TGTGCCAGCAGTGAATACAGACAATCCTACGAGCAGTACTTC. It codes for CASSEYRQSYEQYF.

The V gene is TRBV27, the J gene TRBJ1-2; 7 bases agree with TRBD1. The germline V gene encodes CDR1 MNHEY and CDR2 SMNVEV (reference sequence). This CDR3 is 15 amino acids long. Germline trimming cut 7 bases from V and 4 bases from J; bases unmatched to any gene: 12. The CDR3 nucleotides are TGTGCCAGCACTCCAAGGGGGGGGACAGCCTATGGCTACACCTTC. Translated, it gives CASTPRGGTAYGYTF.

This clonotype appeared many times. This sequence joins TRBV2 and TRBJ2-5, with D uncertain. Germline V CDR1 and CDR2: SNHLY, FYNNEI. Trimming took off 7 bases at V and 1 base at J, with 13 bases between the two ends. The CDR3 totals 14 residues. CDR3 protein: CASTQKASQETQYF. Here the CDR3 DNA reads TGTGCCAGCACCCAGAAGGCCAGCCAAGAGACCCAGTACTTC.

On this clonotype itself: This sequence may be a read error, since a much larger clone differs from it by one base. This chain connects TRBV28 to TRBJ2-7, with D perhaps TRBD1 (5 bases). The CDR3 runs to 13 residues. The V gene's germline CDR1 is MDHEN and CDR2 SYDVKM. V was clipped by 5 bases and J by 2 bases, with 10 bases between them. The CDR3 nucleotides read TGTGCCAGCAGTGAGACAGCGACCTACGAGCAGTACTTC. It translates to CASSETATYEQYF.

The V call is TRBV5-1, the J call TRBJ2-1, with 15 bases lining up with TRBD2. The CDR3 length is 16 residues. V lost 0 bases, J lost 10 bases, and 5 bases stayed unmatched. Germline V gene lookup returns CDR1 SGHRS and CDR2 YFSETQ. The CDR3 loop is CASSLGPGTSGREQFF. CDR3 in DNA: TGCGCCAGCAGCTTGGGCCCCGGGACTAGCGGGAGGGAGCAGTTCTTC.